The rows below give T cell receptor beta chains drawn from one sample of a study of beta chain features in type 1 diabetes. Method: immunoSEQ multiplex PCR; TCRdb's copy keeps in-frame clones and lacks some. The sample holds 150,000 to 160,000 clones; over 8.5% are singletons and the top ten take 2% to 2.5%. Input material: central memory CD4+ T cells from blood. Receptors originate from a young man in good health. Each CDR3 is given with its conserved first and last residue.

>TRBV19
CASSMSGRPNIQYF
>TRBV10-3
CAISFSSGETQYF
>TRBV10-3
CAISETGTGRDIEQFF
>TRBV28
CASSNRGGGQETQYF
>TRBV9
CASSPRQYNEQFF
>TRBV11-3
CASSLQGGSDTQYF
>TRBV6-5
CASKGTDTQYF
>TRBV5-5
CASSLWSRSSYNEQFF
>TRBV27
CASRRDGGGAGANVLTF
>TRBV29-1
CSVEGLFNPGQGFGQFF
>TRBV4-3
CASSQEGQGNSPLHF
>TRBV20-1
CSAREVGEQYF
>TRBV10-3
CAISGKQGANTEAFF
>TRBV4-1
CASSQDVGQGAYNEQFF
>TRBV4-1
CASSPRTSASTDTQYF
>TRBV28
CASSFRAQGRYF
>TRBV28
CASSFGLEPTF
>TRBV5-1
CASSPGGYNEQFF
>TRBV29-1
CSVGVRSGANVLTF
>TRBV18
CASSLPGNTIYF
>TRBV2
CASSGQGGTDTQYF
>TRBV29-1
CSANDLAASSYNEQFF
>TRBV30
CAWSGNSGGSREQFF
>TRBV28
CASSLGGGSYEQYF
>TRBV4-3
CASSQDLPGSASSYEQYF
>TRBV14
CASSHGQAVGQYF
>TRBV29-1
CSVADRAYNEQFF
>TRBV6-5
CASSRGRGTYEQYF
>TRBV9
CASSVTATSGRETQYF
>TRBV6-5
CASALGRVSGYTQYF
>TRBV4-1
CASSQVQGSTIGSSTDTQYF
>TRBV29-1
CSVRQGNNSPLHF
>TRBV18
CASPSRNRVDTEAFF
>TRBV7-9
CASRTHSPPGDTQYF
>TRBV7-7
CASSLGAQGPNEQFF
>TRBV27
CASSFRTGPAETQYF
>TRBV5-4
CASSQALQGYGYTF
>TRBV9
CASSVDTGRSEPQHF
>TRBV6-6
CASSRVAMNTEAFF
>TRBV28
CASSSTGPVRTDTQYF
>TRBV28
CASSSRGLRKTQYF
>TRBV5-1
CASSTGQNPGAFF
>TRBV9
CASSVVGSGPYEQYF
>TRBV9
CASSVDQRDNYNEQFF
>TRBV15
CATSRGLAGSEQYF
>TRBV4-1
CASSQDRGLEVYF
>TRBV5-6
CASLLVAGSEAFF